The 27 T cell receptor beta chains reported below all come from one sample, sequenced in a study of OX40 agonist ivuxolimab in advanced cancers. The repertoire was sequenced with immunoSEQ multiplex PCR; TCRdb's copy has only in-frame clones and lacks some. This sample carries 90,000 to 100,000 clones, around 85% of them seen once, and the ten largest clones take about 1.5%. Material: CD4+ or CD8+ T cells sorted from blood, obtained in a trial of the OX40 agonist ivuxolimab. Receptors originate from an adult with an advanced solid tumor such as melanoma, head and neck, liver or kidney cancer.

CDR3 in amino acids: CASSPLGGGASYNSPLHF. CDR3 coding DNA: TGTGCCAGCAGCCCTCTGGGGGGGGGCGCTTCCTATAATTCACCCCTCCACTTT. The chain joins TRBV28 to TRBJ1-6; a possible D gene is TRBD1 (6 bases). Germline CDR1 is MDHEN and CDR2 is SYDVKM. V shed 6 bases and J shed 1 base, with 19 bases lying between them. The CDR3 runs 18 residues.

This chain links TRBV28 with TRBJ2-7; 11 bases align to TRBD2. CDR1 is MDHEN and CDR2 is SYDVKM in the germline V gene. The CDR3 loop spans 14 amino acids. V lost 2 bases and J lost 4; bases outside the gene matches: 1. The CDR3 bases are TGTGCCAGCAGTTTAATAGCGGGAGGGTACGAGCAGTACTTC. It translates to CASSLIAGGYEQYF.

V is TRBV4-3 and J is TRBJ2-3; tentative D call: TRBD2 (6 bases). Germline V gene sequence: CDR1 LGHNA, CDR2 YSLEER. This CDR3 contains 16 residues. V dropped 0 bases and J dropped 0 bases, with 10 bases sitting between them. In DNA form, the CDR3 reads TGCGCCAGCAGCCAAGATGGCGGGATAAGCACAGATACGCAGTATTTT. This encodes CASSQDGGISTDTQYF.

This clone was observed once. The V and J genes are TRBV30 and TRBJ1-3; D gene uncertain. Trimming shortened V by 4 bases and J by 2 bases, and 9 bases separated the two germline ends. Germline CDR1 and CDR2: GTSNPN and SVGIG (reference sequence). The CDR3 spans 13 residues. Here the CDR3 DNA reads TGTGCCTGGATTAACGCAGCTGGAAACACCATATATTTT. Protein product: CAWINAAGNTIYF. Using reference TRBV30 and TRBJ1-3 for the parts outside the CDR3, the full variable domain is SQTIHQWPATLVQPVGSPLSLECTVEGTSNPNLYWYRQAAGRGLQLLFYSVGIGQISSEVPQNLSASRPQDRQFILSSKKLLLSDSGFYLCAWINAAGNTIYFGEGSWLTVV.

The J gene is TRBJ1-3, the V gene TRBV19; the D gene is possibly TRBD1 (6 bases). CDR3 length: 15 amino acids. With 5 bases removed from V and 0 bases from J, the gap between germline ends came to 11 bases. The germline V gene has CDR1 LNHDA and CDR2 SQIVND (reference sequence). This CDR3 reads CASSLQGNSGNTIYF. In DNA, the CDR3 is TGTGCCAGTAGTCTCCAGGGGAACTCTGGAAACACCATATATTTT.

This clone has more than one count but fewer than ten. The V gene is TRBV5-1, the J gene TRBJ1-6; 8 bases fit TRBD1. The germline V gene encodes CDR1 SGHRS and CDR2 YFSETQ. Trimming took 5 bases from V and 8 from J; bases not matched to a gene: 6. This CDR3 spans 14 amino acids. The CDR3 protein is CASSPGGSDSPLHF. For the CDR3, the DNA is TGCGCCAGCAGTCCAGGGGGCTCGGATTCACCCCTCCACTTT.

The V call is TRBV6-6, the J call TRBJ2-5; perhaps TRBD2 as D (5 bases). The V gene's germline CDR1 is MNHNY and CDR2 SVGAGI (reference sequence). The CDR3 is made up of 12 amino acids. V was cut by 7 bases and J by 4 bases, with 10 bases left in between. CDR3 nucleotides: TGTGCCAGCACCCCAGAGGGAGAGACCCAGTACTTC. This sequence encodes CASTPEGETQYF.

The rearrangement joins TRBV5-1 to TRBJ2-5; 8 bases match TRBD2. Germline CDR1 is SGHRS and CDR2 is YFSETQ. Trimming at V came to 6 bases and at J to 4 bases, leaving 8 bases not matched to a gene. The CDR3 spans 14 residues. CDR3: CASKLGTSSETQYF. CDR3 DNA sequence: TGCGCCAGCAAATTAGGGACTAGTTCAGAGACCCAGTACTTC.

The CDR3 nucleotides read TGTGCCAGCAGCCAAGGGGGACCCATGGACAGGGGGCAGAGTCACACCGGGGAGCTGTTTTTT. Amino acid sequence: CASSQGGPMDRGQSHTGELFF. The chain uses TRBV4-2 and TRBJ2-2; 11 bases match TRBD1. V trimming: 1 base; J trimming: 3 bases; junction bases outside the gene matches: 16. Germline V gene sequence: CDR1 LGHNA, CDR2 YNFKEQ. The CDR3 extends over 21 amino acids.

V gene TRBV7-2 combines with J gene TRBJ2-3, with a possible D match to TRBD1 (5 bases). The length of the CDR3 is 15 residues. Germline CDR1 SGHTA, CDR2 FQGNSA. Trimming removed 5 bases at V and 3 bases at J, with 15 bases between. The CDR3 spells CASSRSVSGTDTQYF. As DNA, the CDR3 is TGTGCCAGCAGCCGATCGGTTTCAGGGACAGATACGCAGTATTTT.

V is TRBV19 and J is TRBJ1-1; D is possibly TRBD1 (5 bases). The CDR3 runs to 15 residues. Trimming removed 8 bases at V and 0 bases at J, with 16 bases between. The V gene's germline CDR1 is LNHDA and CDR2 SQIVND (reference sequence). CDR3 coding DNA: TGTGCCAGTCACGAGGGGCAGCTTATGAACACTGAAGCTTTCTTT. Translated: CASHEGQLMNTEAFF.

J is TRBJ2-1 and V is TRBV6-5; tentatively, D is TRBD2 (5 bases). The length of the CDR3 is 15 residues. Germline CDR1 MNHEY, CDR2 SVGAGI. The V end lost 0 bases, the J end lost 6 bases, and 12 bases lay between the germline ends. The CDR3 coding sequence is TGTGCCAGCAGTTACTCGAGGGCCAGCTTCAATGAGCAGTTCTTC. It encodes CASSYSRASFNEQFF.

V is TRBV7-9 and J is TRBJ2-5; D might be TRBD2 (6 bases). CDR3 size: 14 residues. Germline CDR1 reads SEHNR; CDR2 reads FQNEAQ (reference sequence). With 1 base removed from V and 6 bases from J, the gap between germline ends came to 12 bases. CDR3 in amino acids: CASSLDGSSKTQYF. The DNA of the CDR3 is TGTGCCAGCAGCTTAGACGGGAGTAGCAAGACCCAGTACTTC.

V and J are TRBV7-2 and TRBJ1-6; D unclear. Germline assignment: CDR1 SGHTA and CDR2 FQGNSA. Trimming shortened V by 1 base and J by 7 bases, and 11 bases separated the two germline ends. The CDR3 has 15 residues. CDR3 in amino acids: CASSLGDLPNSPLHF. CDR3 DNA sequence: TGTGCCAGCAGCTTAGGGGATCTACCAAATTCACCCCTCCACTTT.

The V gene is TRBV19, the J gene TRBJ2-5; D not resolved. There are 12 residues in the CDR3. Trimming stripped 11 bases from V and 4 bases from J, with 14 bases between. The V gene's germline CDR1 is LNHDA and CDR2 SQIVND (reference sequence). CDR3 in amino acids: CASGVLGETQYF. CDR3 coding DNA: TGTGCCTCTGGAGTCCTGGGAGAGACCCAGTACTTC.

V gene TRBV27 combines with J gene TRBJ1-6; no definite D call. V was shortened by 3 bases and J by 10 bases, with 7 bases between the two germline ends. Germline CDR1 MNHEY, CDR2 SMNVEV (reference sequence). The CDR3 has 12 residues. In DNA, the CDR3 is TGTGCCAGCAGTTTTAGGGAATCACCCCTCCACTTT. This encodes CASSFRESPLHF.

V usage is TRBV7-2 and J usage is TRBJ2-1; TRBD2 aligns across 14 bases. The CDR3 spans 15 residues. V was pared by 5 bases and J by 10 bases, with 7 bases of the junction left unmatched. Germline CDR1 is SGHTA and CDR2 is FQGNSA. CDR3 nucleotides: TGTGCCAGCAGCCCGGGACTAGCGGGAGAAAGCGAGCAGTTCTTC. It specifies CASSPGLAGESEQFF.

The rearrangement joins TRBV29-1 to TRBJ2-3; a weak D match, TRBD2 (5 bases). Germline lookup yields CDR1 SQVTM and CDR2 ANQGSEA. With 7 bases removed from V and 5 bases from J, the gap between germline ends came to 16 bases. The CDR3 sequence is 13 residues long. The CDR3 is CSAGRRSVDTQYF. The CDR3, as DNA: TGCAGCGCTGGACGGAGGTCGGTAGATACGCAGTATTTT.

V is TRBV14 and J is TRBJ2-3; possible D gene TRBD2, 6 bases. The V and J ends lost 4 bases and 8 bases respectively, with 22 bases between them. CDR3 length: 16 residues. Germline CDR1 reads SGHDN; CDR2 reads FVKESK. CDR3 protein: CASSLGRTTSGGTQYF. In DNA, the CDR3 is TGTGCCAGCAGCCTGGGCCGGACTACCAGTGGTGGTACGCAGTATTTT.

This rearrangement joins TRBV19 to TRBJ1-1; the D gene is possibly TRBD1 (5 bases). Germline loops: CDR1 LNHDA, CDR2 SQIVND (reference sequence). There are 15 residues in the CDR3. V was trimmed by 5 bases and J by 5 bases, leaving 18 bases between them. This CDR3 reads CASSSETVRRTEAFF. The CDR3 DNA reads as TGTGCCAGTAGTTCCGAGACAGTGAGGAGGACTGAAGCTTTCTTT.

The chain carries TRBV7-2 and TRBJ2-7; D may match TRBD1 or TRBD2 (5 bases each). Germline V gives CDR1 SGHTA, CDR2 FQGNSA. Trimming took off 2 bases at V and 3 bases at J, with 17 bases between the two ends. The CDR3 runs 16 residues. In DNA, the CDR3 is TGTGCCAGCAGCTTAATGGGGATCAGGGACGGCTACGAGCAGTACTTC. Translated: CASSLMGIRDGYEQYF.

The chain employs TRBV2 and TRBJ1-5, with D possibly TRBD1 on 5 matching bases. The length of the CDR3 is 13 residues. The germline gives CDR1 SNHLY, CDR2 FYNNEI. V lost 5 bases and J 6 bases, leaving 11 bases between the germline ends. In DNA, the CDR3 is TGTGCCAGCAGTTACCAGGGAAGTCAGCCCCAGCATTTT. Translation gives CASSYQGSQPQHF.

V usage is TRBV27 and J usage is TRBJ2-6; no clear D. The CDR3 is 14 residues long. Germline CDR1 MNHEY, CDR2 SMNVEV (reference sequence). V shed 5 bases and J shed 2 bases, with 7 bases lying between them. The CDR3 nucleotides are TGTGCCAGCAGTCTCCTCCCTGGGGCCAACGTCCTGACTTTC. Translation: CASSLLPGANVLTF.

The chain carries TRBV28 and TRBJ2-1, with D maybe TRBD2 (6 bases). The germline CDR1 and CDR2 sequences are MDHEN and SYDVKM. With 6 bases removed from V and 11 bases from J, the gap between germline ends came to 26 bases. This CDR3 spans 16 amino acids. The CDR3 DNA reads as TGTGCCAGCAGGCCAGGGACTCGGGGATTAGGCGGTAAGCAGTTCTTC. It specifies CASRPGTRGLGGKQFF.

The sample holds one count of this clone. The chain is built from TRBV5-1 and TRBJ2-5; D is undetermined. V gave up 1 base and J gave up 1 base, with 8 bases separating them. This CDR3 contains 14 residues. CDR1 is SGHRS, CDR2 YFSETQ, per germline. CDR3 in DNA: TGCGCCAGCAGCTTGAACACCCTCCAAGAGACCCAGTACTTC. This encodes CASSLNTLQETQYF.

The genes are TRBV2 and TRBJ2-7; D gene ambiguous. V gave up 0 bases and J gave up 0 bases, with 9 bases separating them. The CDR3 is 15 amino acids. In germline, CDR1 is SNHLY, CDR2 FYNNEI. The CDR3 nucleotides are TGTGCCAGCAGTGAAGCCGGTCACCTCTCCTACGAGCAGTACTTC. Its translation is CASSEAGHLSYEQYF.

The chain is built from TRBV7-2 and TRBJ1-1, with no clear D. The CDR3 runs 15 residues. V was cut by 4 bases and J by 0 bases, with 12 bases left in between. Germline loops: CDR1 SGHTA, CDR2 FQGNSA. The CDR3 DNA sequence: TGTGCCAGCAGCTCGGGGATGGCGATGAACACTGAAGCTTTCTTT. Translating gives CASSSGMAMNTEAFF.